This record looks at one T cell receptor beta chain sequence and its context. The sample belongs to a study of blood T cell repertoires in COVID-19. Study at large: The United States, Italy and Spain were the sources of the acute and convalescent COVID-19 samples. The analysed material was cDNA or gDNA that came from T cells, B-cell-depleted T cells, or PBMCs.

Sequenced by immunoSEQ multiplex PCR; TCRdb stores in-frame clones only, minus some. The sample lists some 330,000 clones, about 90% occurring once. There are 15 residues in the CDR3. V lost 10 bases and J lost 0, with 16 bases in between. Germline values: CDR1 LNHDA, CDR2 SQIVND (reference sequence). The TCR sequence derives from a woman in her thirties with COVID-19, enrolled during active disease. The chain recombines TRBV19 with TRBJ1-5; tentatively, D is TRBD1 (5 bases). The sequencing sample was made of peripheral blood. The CDR3 coding sequence is TGTGCCACGGGGGTCCAGCTTTCTAGCAATCAGCCCCAGCATTTT. Protein: CATGVQLSSNQPQHF.